This note documents a single TCR beta chain sequence. Its antigen remains unidentified. The sample originates from a study of T cell responses to AZD1222 COVID-19 vaccine. TCRdb's table, derived via immunoSEQ multiplex PCR, lists solely in-frame clones and lacks some. The sample yields about 140,000 clones, 93% seen once. Study-wide results and limits: Sampling that yielded the repertoires occurred only after the peak T cell response. The sample set comprised mostly white British donors with more females, and clonal diversity was possibly underestimated. The CD4 TCRs associated with vaccination extended across spike and predominated at 160-218 and 743-854.

The CDR3 spans 14 residues. CDR1 and CDR2 (germline): SGHRS, YFSETQ. The V end lost 0 bases, the J end lost 7 bases, and 11 bases lay between the germline ends. The rearrangement joins TRBV5-1 to TRBJ1-5, with a possible D match to TRBD1 (6 bases). The specimen comprised peripheral blood, sampled on day 0 of MenACWY control vaccination. The source of this sequence is an adult in good health. The CDR3 spells CASSLVGGGQPQHF. CDR3 DNA: TGCGCCAGCAGCTTGGTCGGGGGCGGCCAGCCCCAGCATTTT.